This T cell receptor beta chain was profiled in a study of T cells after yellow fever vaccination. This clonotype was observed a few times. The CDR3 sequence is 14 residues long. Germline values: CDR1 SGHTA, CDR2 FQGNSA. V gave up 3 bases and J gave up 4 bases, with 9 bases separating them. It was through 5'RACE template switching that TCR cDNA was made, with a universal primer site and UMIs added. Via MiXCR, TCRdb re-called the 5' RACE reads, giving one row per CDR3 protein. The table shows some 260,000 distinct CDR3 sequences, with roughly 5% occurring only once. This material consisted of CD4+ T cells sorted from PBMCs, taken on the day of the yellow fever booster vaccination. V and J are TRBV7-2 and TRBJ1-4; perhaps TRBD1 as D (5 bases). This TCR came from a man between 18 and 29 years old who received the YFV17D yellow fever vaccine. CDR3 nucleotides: TGTGCCAGCAGCTTGGGGGTTAATAATGAAAAACTGTTTTTT. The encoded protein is CASSLGVNNEKLFF.